This T cell receptor delta chain derives from a study of gamma-delta chains in newborns, infants, children. In the study overall: Innate gammadelta T cells reportedly expand polyclonally right after birth, driven by microbial exposure, per the title.

The germline V gene encodes CDR1 GEAIGNYY and CDR2 EKD. The CDR3 is 16 amino acids. TCRdb re-called the reads using CATT. The top ten hold less than 20% of the sample, which has 1,500 to 2,000 delta-chain clones, 41% seen once. Points on this clone: The junction shows a germline mismatch at one end, possibly a read error.

The receptor was isolated from a child who had a fever. This chain connects TRDV2 to TRDJ1, with TRDD3 matching 9 bases. The material sequenced was blood. CDR3 region: CACDTTRLGEGDKLIF. In DNA form, the CDR3 reads TGTGCCTGCGACACCACCCGACTGGGGGAGGGGGATAAACTCATCTTT.